This record concerns one T cell receptor beta chain sequence. The germline V gene encodes CDR1 SNHLY and CDR2 FYNNEI. The CDR3 is made up of 17 amino acids. Germline trimming cut 4 bases from V and 4 bases from J; bases unmatched to any gene: 10. This record comes from a study of blood T cell repertoires in COVID-19. Study details: Italy, Spain and the United States were the sources of the convalescent and acute COVID-19 samples. From T cells, B-cell-depleted T cells, or PBMCs came the material, which was cDNA or gDNA.

Study processing details: Amplification from reference gene primers served as the basis for estimated nucleated cell counts. Clones were read by immunoSEQ multiplex PCR, and TCRdb kept only the in-frame ones, dropping some. D and trimming come from the DNA, and the V and J calls and clone size come from that table. The table records 230,000 or so clones, 85% to 90% of them present only once. The Seattle patients, enrolled during active infection, were followed longitudinally. The specimen sequenced was peripheral blood. The clonotype comes from an older woman with COVID-19, enrolled during active disease. This rearrangement joins TRBV2 to TRBJ2-5; TRBD2 matches at 12 bases. This chain's CDR3 is CASSGRGTSGQGETQYF. DNA for the CDR3: TGTGCCAGCAGTGGGCGGGGGACTAGCGGGCAAGGAGAGACCCAGTACTTC. Looking up the rest from reference TRBV2 and TRBJ2-5 gives the full variable domain: EPEVTQTPSHQVTQMGQEVILRCVPISNHLYFYWYRQILGQKVEFLVSFYNNEISEKSEIFDDQFSVERPDGSNFTLKIRSTKLEDSAMYFCASSGRGTSGQGETQYFGPGTRLLVL.